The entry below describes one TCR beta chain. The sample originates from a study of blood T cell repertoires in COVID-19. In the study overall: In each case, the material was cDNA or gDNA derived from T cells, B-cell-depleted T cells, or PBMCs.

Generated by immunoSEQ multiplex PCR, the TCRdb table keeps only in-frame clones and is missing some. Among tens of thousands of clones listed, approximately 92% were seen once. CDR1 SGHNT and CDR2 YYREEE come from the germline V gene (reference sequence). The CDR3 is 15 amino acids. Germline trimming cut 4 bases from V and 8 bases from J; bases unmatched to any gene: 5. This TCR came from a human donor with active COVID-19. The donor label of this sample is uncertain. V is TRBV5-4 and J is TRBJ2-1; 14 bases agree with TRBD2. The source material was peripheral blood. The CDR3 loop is CASSPTSGRDDEQFF. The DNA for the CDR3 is TGTGCCAGCAGCCCGACTAGCGGGAGGGACGATGAGCAGTTCTTC.